Each of the 15 T cell receptor beta chains below was sequenced from the same sample in a study of T cell changes during pregnancy in multiple sclerosis. The table came from immunoSEQ multiplex PCR; TCRdb's copy has only in-frame clones and leaves some out. The sample lists about 21,000 clones, roughly 87% occurring once. The specimen was CD8+ T cells from peripheral blood mononuclear cells, collected in the second trimester of pregnancy. All receptors derive from a female donor in good health, enrolled as a control in a pregnancy study.

This clone was counted a single time. CDR3 loop: CASSSRPSGREYF. Written as DNA, the CDR3 is TGTGCCAGCAGCTCCCGGCCCAGCGGGAGGGAGTACTTC. The V gene is TRBV5-5, the J gene TRBJ2-7, with TRBD2 identical over 10 bases. This CDR3 has 13 amino acids. Germline loops: CDR1 SGHKS, CDR2 YYEKEE (reference sequence). V lost 3 bases and J lost 11; bases outside the gene matches: 8.

The chain employs TRBV7-8 and TRBJ2-5, with D maybe TRBD1 (5 bases). CDR3 length: 15 residues. Germline lookup yields CDR1 SGHVS and CDR2 FQNEAQ. With 6 bases removed from V and 2 bases from J, the gap between germline ends came to 16 bases. CDR3 protein: CASSTRATEQETQYF. Written as DNA, the CDR3 is TGTGCCAGCAGTACAAGGGCGACAGAGCAAGAGACCCAGTACTTC. The variable domain in full, completed from reference TRBV7-8 and TRBJ2-5, reads GAGVSQSPRYKVAKRGQDVALRCDPISGHVSLFWYQQALGQGPEFLTYFQNEAQLDKSGLPSDRFFAERPEGSVSTLKIQRTQQEDSAVYLCASSTRATEQETQYFGPGTRLLVL.

V usage is TRBV15 and J usage is TRBJ1-1; 8 bases line up with TRBD1. Trimming removed 0 bases from V and 5 bases from J; junction bases left unmatched: 5. Germline CDR1 is LNHNV and CDR2 is YYDKDF (reference sequence). CDR3 length equals 15 residues. CDR3 in DNA: TGTGCCACCAGCAGAGATCGGACAGGGAGTACTGAAGCTTTCTTT. Its translation is CATSRDRTGSTEAFF.

The V call is TRBV2, the J call TRBJ2-3; 9 bases fit TRBD2. V gave up 4 bases and J gave up 1 base; unmatched junction bases: 3. Germline V CDR1 and CDR2: SNHLY, FYNNEI. The CDR3 contains 15 residues. CDR3 coding DNA: TGTGCCAGCAGTGCTTTAGCGGGGGGCACAGATACGCAGTATTTT. This translates into CASSALAGGTDTQYF.

Here the CDR3 reads CASSRRDREGVLHGYTF. The CDR3, as DNA: TGTGCCAGCAGCCGTCGGGACAGGGAGGGGGTTTTACATGGCTACACCTTC. The chain links TRBV7-2 to TRBJ1-2; 9 bases map to TRBD1. There are 17 residues in the CDR3. With 5 bases clipped from V and 6 bases from J, the junction kept 16 bases outside the gene matches. CDR1 SGHTA and CDR2 FQGNSA come from the germline V gene.

The chain has TRBV28 and TRBJ2-2, with 11 nucleotides matching TRBD2. After removal of 5 bases from V and 4 bases from J, the junction contained 0 bases not matched to a gene. This CDR3 is built from 14 residues. Germline CDR1 reads MDHEN; CDR2 reads SYDVKM. CDR3: CASSLAGGTGELFF. The CDR3 DNA sequence: TGTGCCAGCAGTCTAGCGGGAGGCACCGGGGAGCTGTTTTTT.

This chain joins TRBV27 and TRBJ1-1; the match to TRBD1 covers 9 bases. Trimming removed 4 bases from V and 1 base from J; junction bases left unmatched: 4. Germline CDR1 is MNHEY and CDR2 is SMNVEV (reference sequence). CDR3 size: 15 residues. In DNA, the CDR3 is TGTGCCAGCAGTTCCGGGACAGGGCCGAACACTGAAGCTTTCTTT. Amino acid sequence: CASSSGTGPNTEAFF.

The chain uses TRBV4-2 and TRBJ2-6, with 10 nucleotides matching TRBD2. Unmatched junction bases numbered 6, after V lost 1 base and J lost 0 bases. Germline CDR1 reads LGHNA; CDR2 reads YNFKEQ. The CDR3 is 19 amino acids. CDR3 sequence reads: CASSQVSSGGLSGANVLTF. The DNA of the CDR3 is TGTGCCAGCAGCCAAGTGAGTAGCGGGGGGCTCTCTGGGGCCAACGTCCTGACTTTC.

V usage is TRBV7-2 and J usage is TRBJ1-1, with 10 bases aligning to TRBD1. With 5 bases clipped from V and 5 bases from J, the junction kept 8 bases outside the gene matches. This CDR3 has 15 residues. The germline V gene has CDR1 SGHTA and CDR2 FQGNSA. CDR3 protein: CASSGRDRGSTEAFF. CDR3 coding DNA: TGTGCCAGCAGCGGGCGGGACAGGGGTTCGACTGAAGCTTTCTTT.

This sequence joins TRBV29-1 and TRBJ2-7; D is perhaps TRBD1 (6 bases). The CDR3 contains 13 residues. Germline CDR1 is SQVTM and CDR2 is ANQGSEA. V lost 6 bases, J lost 1 base, and 13 bases lay in between. The CDR3 here is CSVGDRRSYEQYF. CDR3 sequence (DNA): TGCAGCGTGGGAGACAGGAGATCCTACGAGCAGTACTTC.

Here the CDR3 reads CASSPGSGTEAFF. CDR3 nucleotides: TGTGCCAGCTCACCAGGGTCGGGCACTGAAGCTTTCTTT. The chain uses TRBV18 and TRBJ1-1; no clear D gene. Deletions cut 2 bases from V and 4 bases from J, with 8 bases between. The CDR3 has 13 residues. Germline V lookup: CDR1 KGHSH, CDR2 LQKENI.

This rearrangement joins TRBV7-9 to TRBJ1-6, with 7 bases that match TRBD1. The trim removed 5 bases at V and 8 bases at J, leaving 6 bases unmatched. CDR3 size: 14 residues. Germline V gene lookup returns CDR1 SEHNR and CDR2 FQNEAQ (reference sequence). The CDR3 DNA sequence: TGTGCCAGCAGCACAGGGGTGGGGGATTCACCCCTCCACTTT. It encodes CASSTGVGDSPLHF.

The chain employs TRBV2 and TRBJ1-2; no clear D. V was trimmed by 3 bases and J by 8 bases, leaving 19 bases between them. CDR1 is SNHLY and CDR2 is FYNNEI in the germline V gene. The CDR3 has 15 residues. This CDR3 is CASSEAKGGVIGYTF. DNA of the CDR3: TGTGCCAGCAGTGAGGCTAAGGGCGGGGTAATCGGCTACACCTTC. The full variable domain, completed using reference TRBV2 and TRBJ1-2, is EPEVTQTPSHQVTQMGQEVILRCVPISNHLYFYWYRQILGQKVEFLVSFYNNEISEKSEIFDDQFSVERPDGSNFTLKIRSTKLEDSAMYFCASSEAKGGVIGYTFGSGTRLTVV.

CDR3 amino acids: CASSTGTLHQETQYF. The CDR3 DNA reads TGTGCCAGCAGTACCGGGACACTTCACCAAGAGACCCAGTACTTC. The chain carries TRBV6-5 and TRBJ2-5; D may be TRBD1 (6 bases). CDR3 length: 15 amino acids. Trimming pared 5 bases from V and 0 bases from J, leaving 13 bases between. From germline, CDR1 is MNHEY and CDR2 SVGAGI.

The CDR3 sequence: CSVQGNEQFF. DNA for the CDR3: TGCAGCGTCCAGGGTAATGAGCAGTTCTTC. The V gene is TRBV29-1, the J gene TRBJ2-1, with a possible D match to TRBD1 (5 bases). CDR1 and CDR2 from the germline V gene are SQVTM and ANQGSEA. With 6 bases removed from V and 7 bases from J, the gap between germline ends came to 7 bases. The CDR3 spans 10 residues.